The 22 T cell receptor beta chains in this list originate from one sample, sequenced in a study of cytomegalovirus exposure and HLA in healthy donors. The PCR made use of 60 Vbeta and 13 Jbeta primers. TCRdb's copy holds only in-frame clones and misses some; the assay was immunoSEQ multiplex PCR. The sample lists around 110,000 clones, over 80% occurring once. Sequenced material: PBMCs. All receptors come from a man aged 25-45 years in good health and CMV-seropositive.

The rearrangement joins TRBV10-3 to TRBJ1-3; no reliable D call. Trimming cost V 3 bases and J 4 bases, with 13 bases left between them. CDR1 ENHRY and CDR2 SYGVKD come from the germline V gene. The CDR3 sequence is 15 residues long. In nucleotides, the CDR3 is TGTGCCATCAGTGATCAAACAGCTGGGGGAAACACCATATATTTT. Its protein product is CAISDQTAGGNTIYF.

This chain links TRBV5-1 with TRBJ1-4; D is perhaps TRBD1 (6 bases). V lost 1 base and J lost 6, with 10 bases in between. The CDR3 is 14 amino acids. The germline gives CDR1 SGHRS, CDR2 YFSETQ. This chain's CDR3 is CASSLSGGYEKLFF. The CDR3 bases are TGCGCCAGCAGCTTGTCTGGGGGCTATGAAAAACTGTTTTTT.

This rearrangement joins TRBV6-5 to TRBJ1-1; D not certain. The germline gives CDR1 MNHEY, CDR2 SVGAGI. The CDR3 consists of 14 residues. The V and J ends lost 4 bases and 0 bases respectively, with 9 bases between them. CDR3 region: CASSSRIMNTEAFF. The CDR3 DNA reads as TGTGCCAGCAGTTCCAGGATCATGAACACTGAAGCTTTCTTT.

The chain recombines TRBV2 with TRBJ2-7; D perhaps matches TRBD2 (5 bases). The germline CDR1 and CDR2 sequences are SNHLY and FYNNEI. The CDR3 spans 11 residues. V dropped 7 bases and J dropped 4 bases, with 8 bases sitting between them. The CDR3 bases are TGTGCCAGCATACGGGGTTACGAGCAGTACTTC. Amino acid sequence: CASIRGYEQYF.

This sequence joins TRBV27 and TRBJ2-7; 10 bases are shared with TRBD2. Germline CDR1 is MNHEY and CDR2 is SMNVEV (reference sequence). Trimming cost V 8 bases and J 6 bases; bases outside gene matches: 22. The CDR3 loop spans 18 amino acids. CDR3 coding DNA: TGTGCCAGCCTTCCCTTGGGGGCTAGCGGGGGCCTGTCGGGCGAGCAGTACTTC. This translates into CASLPLGASGGLSGEQYF.

J is TRBJ1-3 and V is TRBV9; D is perhaps TRBD1 (5 bases). The length of the CDR3 is 16 residues. The V end was cut by 4 bases, the J end by 2 bases, with 16 bases between. The germline V gene encodes CDR1 SGDLS and CDR2 YYNGEE. CDR3 sequence: CASSPSGGVAGNTIYF. CDR3 DNA: TGTGCCAGCAGCCCGTCGGGGGGAGTGGCTGGAAACACCATATATTTT. Together with reference TRBV9 and TRBJ1-3, the CDR3 gives the full variable domain: DSGVTQTPKHLITATGQRVTLRCSPRSGDLSVYWYQQSLDQGLQFLIQYYNGEERAKGNILERFSAQQFPDLHSELNLSSLELGDSALYFCASSPSGGVAGNTIYFGEGSWLTVV.

This clone was seen a handful of times. The chain recombines TRBV7-2 with TRBJ2-7, with D possibly being TRBD2 (6 bases). The CDR3 extends over 14 amino acids. Trimming took off 3 bases at V and 6 bases at J, with 15 bases between the two ends. Per the germline V gene, CDR1 is SGHTA and CDR2 is FQGNSA. CDR3 in amino acids: CASSLFRGGVEQYF. DNA of the CDR3: TGTGCCAGCAGCTTGTTTAGGGGCGGGGTCGAGCAGTACTTC.

The V gene is TRBV5-5, the J gene TRBJ2-1; 9 nucleotides align to TRBD1. The germline V gene encodes CDR1 SGHKS and CDR2 YYEKEE (reference sequence). Trimming removed 5 bases from V and 8 bases from J; junction bases left unmatched: 5. This CDR3 comprises 13 residues. The DNA of the CDR3 is TGTGCCAGCAGGCAAACAGGGGGCCATGAGCAGTTCTTC. Amino acid sequence: CASRQTGGHEQFF.

The V and J genes are TRBV7-9 and TRBJ1-3, with D perhaps matching TRBD1 (6 bases). Germline CDR1 reads SEHNR; CDR2 reads FQNEAQ (reference sequence). Trimming cost V 7 bases and J 2 bases, with 12 bases left between them. CDR3 size: 14 residues. As DNA, the CDR3 is TGTGCCAGCACTATAGGACAGACTGGAAACACCATATATTTT. This codes for CASTIGQTGNTIYF.

J is TRBJ1-6 and V is TRBV5-4; D possibly corresponds to TRBD1 (6 bases). Germline V CDR1 and CDR2: SGHNT, YYREEE (reference sequence). Trimming left V 0 bases short and J 7 bases short, with 14 bases between. The CDR3 is 16 residues long. This chain's CDR3 is CASSLAKGQGNSPLHF. The CDR3 coding sequence is TGTGCCAGCAGCTTGGCCAAGGGTCAGGGGAATTCACCCCTCCACTTT.

The gene calls are TRBV5-1 and TRBJ2-1; the D gene is possibly TRBD2 (6 bases). Trimming pared 0 bases from V and 5 bases from J, leaving 15 bases between. The V gene's germline CDR1 is SGHRS and CDR2 YFSETQ. The CDR3 totals 16 residues. The CDR3 loop is CASSLVGGFSDNEQFF. CDR3 nucleotides: TGCGCCAGCAGCTTGGTGGGGGGTTTTTCTGACAATGAGCAGTTCTTC.

This clone was seen only once. The rearrangement joins TRBV5-1 to TRBJ2-3; possible D gene TRBD2, 6 bases. The CDR3 covers 17 residues. The V end lost 4 bases, the J end lost 0 bases, and 18 bases lay between the germline ends. The germline V gene encodes CDR1 SGHRS and CDR2 YFSETQ. Here the CDR3 reads CASSARAFGGSTDTQYF. CDR3 in DNA: TGCGCCAGCAGCGCGCGCGCGTTTGGGGGGAGCACAGATACGCAGTATTTT.

The rearrangement uses TRBV7-9 and TRBJ1-1; D unresolved. The CDR3 runs to 13 residues. Deletions cut 7 bases from V and 1 base from J, with 10 bases between. Per the germline V gene, CDR1 is SEHNR and CDR2 is FQNEAQ (reference sequence). Here the CDR3 DNA reads TGTGCCAGCAAAGGAGGAGGGAACACTGAAGCTTTCTTT. Translating gives CASKGGGNTEAFF.

A word on this clone: Other DNA sequences in the sample encode the same CDR3. The rearrangement links TRBV5-1 to TRBJ2-7; 7 bases agree with TRBD2. CDR3 size: 14 residues. The germline V gene has CDR1 SGHRS and CDR2 YFSETQ. J gave up 6 bases and V 0 bases, and 6 bases lay outside the gene matches. This CDR3 is CASSLDGGVSEQYF. The CDR3 DNA follows: TGCGCCAGCAGCTTGGATGGGGGGGTCTCCGAGCAGTACTTC.

The V gene is TRBV10-2, the J gene TRBJ1-4; weak D call: TRBD1 (6 bases). The V and J ends lost 4 bases and 8 bases respectively, with 20 bases between them. Per germline, CDR1 WSHSY and CDR2 SAAADI. The CDR3 length is 16 residues. CDR3 DNA: TGCGCCAGCAGTGGAACAGGGCCAGGGGTACGGGAAAAACTGTTTTTT. Protein sequence: CASSGTGPGVREKLFF.

The gene calls are TRBV11-2 and TRBJ2-1; perhaps TRBD2 as D (5 bases). V dropped 5 bases and J dropped 7 bases, with 15 bases sitting between them. Germline V lookup: CDR1 SGHAT, CDR2 FQNNGV. The CDR3 runs to 14 residues. CDR3 amino acids: CASSLSRVGNEQFF. For the CDR3, the DNA is TGTGCCAGCAGCCTCTCGAGGGTAGGGAATGAGCAGTTCTTC. Together with reference TRBV11-2 and TRBJ2-1, the CDR3 gives the full variable domain: EAGVAQSPRYKIIEKRQSVAFWCNPISGHATLYWYQQILGQGPKLLIQFQNNGVVDDSQLPKDRFSAERLKGVDSTLKIQPAKLEDSAVYLCASSLSRVGNEQFFGPGTRLTVL.

This clone has just one count. This chain links TRBV6-6 with TRBJ1-4, with 9 nucleotides matching TRBD1. Germline values: CDR1 MNHNY, CDR2 SVGAGI (reference sequence). CDR3 size: 16 residues. The ends lost 5 bases at V and 5 bases at J; junction bases unmatched: 9. The CDR3: CASSKTTGGANEKLFF. CDR3 sequence (DNA): TGTGCCAGCAGTAAGACCACAGGGGGCGCAAATGAAAAACTGTTTTTT.

This chain links TRBV5-1 with TRBJ2-5, with a weak D call TRBD2 (7 bases). Looked up from germline, CDR1 is SGHRS and CDR2 is YFSETQ. With 5 bases removed from V and 4 bases from J, the gap between germline ends came to 21 bases. The length of the CDR3 is 16 residues. CDR3 region: CASSQGRGASSETQYF. CDR3 coding DNA: TGCGCCAGCAGTCAGGGGAGGGGGGCCTCCTCAGAGACCCAGTACTTC.

The chain joins TRBV5-1 to TRBJ1-1; no clear D. V lost 4 bases and J 0 bases, leaving 16 bases between the germline ends. Germline V gene sequence: CDR1 SGHRS, CDR2 YFSETQ. The CDR3 length is 16 residues. Here the CDR3 DNA reads TGCGCCAGCAGCCCGTATCGGTCCTCTCTGAACACTGAAGCTTTCTTT. This translates into CASSPYRSSLNTEAFF. The full variable domain, rest sourced from reference TRBV5-1 and TRBJ1-1, is KAGVTQTPRYLIKTRGQQVTLSCSPISGHRSVSWYQQTPGQGLQFLFEYFSETQRNKGNFPGRFSGRQFSNSRSEMNVSTLELGDSALYLCASSPYRSSLNTEAFFGQGTRLTVV.

CDR3 in amino acids: CASSVILGTSDVNEQFF. CDR3 coding DNA: TGTGCCAGCAGTGTCATCCTCGGGACTAGCGATGTCAATGAGCAGTTCTTC. V and J are TRBV2 and TRBJ2-1; 10 bases are a match to TRBD2. CDR1 is SNHLY, CDR2 FYNNEI, per germline. J lost 6 bases, V lost 4 bases, and 12 bases had no gene match. CDR3 length: 17 residues.

The chain has TRBV7-9 and TRBJ1-2, with D perhaps TRBD1 (5 bases). The CDR3 loop spans 13 amino acids. The V gene lost 6 bases and the J gene lost 3 bases, with 11 bases spanning the gap. Germline V gene sequence: CDR1 SEHNR, CDR2 FQNEAQ (reference sequence). CDR3 DNA: TGTGCCAGCAGAAAGGACACCCACTATGGCTACACCTTC. This sequence encodes CASRKDTHYGYTF.

The chain uses TRBV7-3 and TRBJ2-1; a weak D match, TRBD2 (5 bases). The germline V gene encodes CDR1 SGHTA and CDR2 FQGTGA. CDR3 size: 15 residues. The germline V and J ends were trimmed by 4 bases and 6 bases, with 16 bases remaining between them. CDR3 bases: TGTGCCAGCAGCTCAGAACCCCGGGAATCCAATGAGCAGTTCTTC. Translated, it gives CASSSEPRESNEQFF.